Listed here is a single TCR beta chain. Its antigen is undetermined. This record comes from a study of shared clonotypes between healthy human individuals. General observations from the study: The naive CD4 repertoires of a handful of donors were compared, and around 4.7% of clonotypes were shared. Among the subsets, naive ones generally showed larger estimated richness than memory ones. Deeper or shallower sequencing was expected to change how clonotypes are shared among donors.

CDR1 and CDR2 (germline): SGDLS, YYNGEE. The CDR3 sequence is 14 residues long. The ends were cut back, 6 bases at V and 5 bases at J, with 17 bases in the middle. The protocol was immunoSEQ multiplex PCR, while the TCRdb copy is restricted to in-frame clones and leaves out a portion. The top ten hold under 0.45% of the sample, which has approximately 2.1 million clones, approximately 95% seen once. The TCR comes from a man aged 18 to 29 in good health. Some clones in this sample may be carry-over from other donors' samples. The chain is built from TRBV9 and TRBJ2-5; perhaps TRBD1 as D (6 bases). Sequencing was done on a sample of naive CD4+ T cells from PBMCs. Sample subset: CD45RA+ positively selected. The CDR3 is CASTVFGGDETQYF. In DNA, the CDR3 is TGTGCCAGCACCGTCTTTGGGGGCGATGAGACCCAGTACTTC. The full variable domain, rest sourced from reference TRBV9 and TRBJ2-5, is DSGVTQTPKHLITATGQRVTLRCSPRSGDLSVYWYQQSLDQGLQFLIQYYNGEERAKGNILERFSAQQFPDLHSELNLSSLELGDSALYFCASTVFGGDETQYFGPGTRLLVL.